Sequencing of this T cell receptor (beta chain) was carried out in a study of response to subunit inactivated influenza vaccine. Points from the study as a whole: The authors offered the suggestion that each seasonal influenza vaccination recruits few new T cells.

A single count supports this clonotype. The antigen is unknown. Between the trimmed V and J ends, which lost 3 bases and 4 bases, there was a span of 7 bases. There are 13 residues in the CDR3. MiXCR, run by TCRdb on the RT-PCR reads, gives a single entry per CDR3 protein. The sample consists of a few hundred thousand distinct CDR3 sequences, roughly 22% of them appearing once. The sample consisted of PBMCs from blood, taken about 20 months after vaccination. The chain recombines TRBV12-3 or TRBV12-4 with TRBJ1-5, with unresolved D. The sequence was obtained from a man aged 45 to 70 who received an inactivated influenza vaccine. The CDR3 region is CASSFEINQPQHF. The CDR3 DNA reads TGTGCCAGCAGTTTCGAAATTAATCAGCCCCAGCATTTT.